Following are 21 T cell receptor beta chains from one sample sequenced in a study of cytomegalovirus exposure and HLA in healthy donors. Amplification used 60 Vbeta primers and 13 Jbeta primers. Some clones are missing from TCRdb's copy, which holds only in-frame ones; the method was immunoSEQ multiplex PCR. Of 100,000 to 150,000 clones in the sample, 65% to 80% are singletons; the top ten hold over 1.5%. Sequencing was performed on PBMCs. The receptors shown here come from a woman in her thirties or forties in good health and CMV-seronegative.

DNA for the CDR3: TGTGCCAGCAGTTCGACAGGAGACTCCTACGAGCAGTACTTC. Protein sequence: CASSSTGDSYEQYF. The rearrangement joins TRBV27 to TRBJ2-7; a possible D gene is TRBD1 (6 bases). V was trimmed by 4 bases and J by 0 bases, leaving 10 bases between them. CDR3 length equals 14 residues. From germline, CDR1 is MNHEY and CDR2 SMNVEV (reference sequence).

V usage is TRBV13 and J usage is TRBJ2-7; 8 bases map to TRBD2. Germline CDR1 and CDR2: PRHDT and FYEKMQ (reference sequence). The V segment lost 5 bases and the J segment 5 bases; nucleotides outside the gene matches: 14. The CDR3 consists of 16 residues. The CDR3 DNA is TGTGCCAGCAGCCCAGCTCTGCGAGCGGGAGACCACGAGCAGTACTTC. It translates to CASSPALRAGDHEQYF. Variable domain in full (rest from reference TRBV13 and TRBJ2-7): AAGVIQSPRHLIKEKRETATLKCYPIPRHDTVYWYQQGPGQDPQFLISFYEKMQSDKGSIPDRFSAQQFSDYHSELNMSSLELGDSALYFCASSPALRAGDHEQYFGPGTRLTVT.

The CDR3 region has the DNA TGCGCCAGCAGCTTGGTCGCGGCCAGCAGCTCCTACAATGAGCAGTTCTTC. Translated, it gives CASSLVAASSSYNEQFF. This chain uses TRBV5-1 with TRBJ2-1; D not certain. Per the germline V gene, CDR1 is SGHRS and CDR2 is YFSETQ. V shed 0 bases and J shed 0 bases, with 13 bases lying between them. The CDR3 runs to 17 residues.

This chain uses TRBV19 with TRBJ1-2; 9 positions match TRBD1. From germline, CDR1 is LNHDA and CDR2 SQIVND (reference sequence). This CDR3 contains 15 residues. The V and J ends lost 4 bases and 4 bases, in that order; junction bases with no gene match: 7. CDR3: CASSKDRGGGYGYTF. The CDR3 DNA reads TGTGCCAGTAGTAAGGACAGGGGCGGCGGCTATGGCTACACCTTC.

The chain has TRBV7-2 and TRBJ2-1, with 9 nucleotides matching TRBD2. The CDR3 sequence is 17 residues long. Germline values: CDR1 SGHTA, CDR2 FQGNSA. The V segment lost 5 bases and the J segment 5 bases; nucleotides outside the gene matches: 13. The CDR3 reads CASSRRGGSGGNNEQFF. CDR3 bases: TGTGCCAGCAGCCGCAGAGGCGGTAGCGGGGGTAACAATGAGCAGTTCTTC.

The rearrangement links TRBV13 to TRBJ2-7, with 8 bases fitting TRBD1. This CDR3 spans 13 amino acids. The germline V gene encodes CDR1 PRHDT and CDR2 FYEKMQ (reference sequence). The J segment lost 5 bases and the V segment lost 4 bases, leaving 4 bases of the junction unmatched. The CDR3 reads CASSSDRAHEQYF. The CDR3 DNA is TGTGCCAGCAGCTCGGACAGGGCCCACGAGCAGTACTTC.

As regards this clone: This sample also contains other DNA sequences that code for the same CDR3. This chain links TRBV19 with TRBJ1-3; the D is unclear. The V gene's germline CDR1 is LNHDA and CDR2 SQIVND (reference sequence). The CDR3 has 15 residues. Trimming shortened V by 1 base and J by 0 bases, and 7 bases separated the two germline ends. Here the CDR3 DNA reads TGTGCCAGTAGTATAGGGGAGAGCTCTGGAAACACCATATATTTT. Its translation: CASSIGESSGNTIYF. The full variable domain, its missing parts supplied by reference TRBV19 and TRBJ1-3, is DGGITQSPKYLFRKEGQNVTLSCEQNLNHDAMYWYRQDPGQGLRLIYYSQIVNDFQKGDIAEGYSVSREKKESFPLTVTSAQKNPTAFYLCASSIGESSGNTIYFGEGSWLTVV.

This clone turned up a few times. Distinct nucleotide sequences in the sample also encode this CDR3. V and J are TRBV27 and TRBJ1-2; D is perhaps TRBD1 (5 bases). The CDR3 loop spans 14 amino acids. Looked up from germline, CDR1 is MNHEY and CDR2 is SMNVEV (reference sequence). V was pared by 2 bases and J by 2 bases, with 9 bases between. The CDR3 DNA reads as TGTGCCAGCAGTTTACAGGGCGGAAACTATGGCTACACCTTC. It specifies CASSLQGGNYGYTF.

CDR3 residues: CASSSQGEPQGEKLFF. As DNA, the CDR3 is TGTGCCAGCAGCTCCCAGGGGGAGCCCCAGGGTGAAAAACTGTTTTTT. This chain uses TRBV9 with TRBJ1-4, with TRBD1 identical over 7 bases. CDR1 is SGDLS, CDR2 YYNGEE, per germline. The CDR3 contains 16 residues. Trimming at V came to 4 bases and at J to 7 bases, leaving 13 bases not matched to a gene.

This clone has just a few counts. The V and J genes are TRBV7-3 and TRBJ2-2; 8 bases are a match to TRBD2. This CDR3 comprises 14 residues. Germline loops: CDR1 SGHTA, CDR2 FQGTGA. After removal of 5 bases from V and 5 bases from J, the junction contained 4 bases not matched to a gene. The CDR3 sequence is CASSMGLDTGELFF. CDR3 DNA sequence: TGTGCCAGCAGCATGGGACTAGATACCGGGGAGCTGTTTTTT.

The rearrangement links TRBV5-6 to TRBJ2-3, with no clear D. The CDR3 is made up of 16 amino acids. Germline V lookup: CDR1 SGHDT, CDR2 YYEEEE. The ends were cut back, 4 bases at V and 1 base at J, with 16 bases in the middle. The CDR3 sequence: CASSLGTNRRTDTQYF. The CDR3 DNA reads as TGTGCCAGCAGCCTTGGAACTAACCGCCGCACAGATACGCAGTATTTT.

This chain uses TRBV15 with TRBJ2-7; D call uncertain. This CDR3 is built from 14 residues. Deletions cut 0 bases from V and 4 bases from J, with 10 bases between. Germline CDR1 reads LNHNV; CDR2 reads YYDKDF (reference sequence). The DNA for the CDR3 is TGTGCCACCAGCAGAGATCAGATCCAGTACGAGCAGTACTTC. Amino acids: CATSRDQIQYEQYF.

Remarks on this clone: One junction end does not reproduce the germline sequence, and a read error may be involved. The chain joins TRBV9 to TRBJ2-6; 8 nucleotides agree with TRBD1. The germline V gene encodes CDR1 SGDLS and CDR2 YYNGEE. The CDR3 covers 18 residues. The CDR3 loop is CASSVEGQGFTGANGLTF. The CDR3 DNA reads as TGTGCCAGCAGCGTAGAAGGACAGGGTTTCACTGGGGCCAACGGCCTGACTTTC.

V is TRBV6-4 and J is TRBJ1-2, with no clear D. Germline CDR1 is MRHNA and CDR2 is SNTAGT. Between the trimmed V and J ends, which lost 6 bases and 8 bases, there was a span of 16 bases. The CDR3 runs 13 residues. The CDR3 region has the DNA TGTGCCAGCAGCCCTACGGGAGAGAAGGGCTACACCTTC. It codes for CASSPTGEKGYTF.

The rearrangement links TRBV30 to TRBJ2-1; 8 positions agree with TRBD2. There are 14 residues in the CDR3. The germline V gene encodes CDR1 GTSNPN and CDR2 SVGIG (reference sequence). Trimming at V came to 3 bases and at J to 7 bases, leaving 8 bases not matched to a gene. DNA of the CDR3: TGTGCCTGGAGCCCCCGGGCTAGCGGGAATGAGCAGTTCTTC. Amino acids: CAWSPRASGNEQFF. Full variable domain (missing parts from reference TRBV30 and TRBJ2-1): SQTIHQWPATLVQPVGSPLSLECTVEGTSNPNLYWYRQAAGRGLQLLFYSVGIGQISSEVPQNLSASRPQDRQFILSSKKLLLSDSGFYLCAWSPRASGNEQFFGPGTRLTVL.

The V call is TRBV6-5, the J call TRBJ1-1; D is perhaps TRBD1 (5 bases). Germline V gene data show CDR1 as MNHEY and CDR2 as SVGAGI. This CDR3 comprises 13 residues. With 2 bases removed from V and 7 bases from J, the gap between germline ends came to 11 bases. The CDR3 spells CASSYGHALEAFF. DNA for the CDR3: TGTGCCAGCAGTTACGGACATGCCCTTGAAGCTTTCTTT.

This chain links TRBV28 with TRBJ2-7; 9 bases match TRBD1. CDR1 MDHEN and CDR2 SYDVKM come from the germline V gene. The CDR3 is 15 residues long. Trimming cost V 5 bases and J 0 bases; bases outside gene matches: 5. Here the CDR3 reads CASSRTGVVSYEQYF. In nucleotides, the CDR3 is TGTGCCAGCAGTCGGACAGGGGTAGTCTCCTACGAGCAGTACTTC. Complete variable domain (other parts from reference TRBV28 and TRBJ2-7): DVKVTQSSRYLVKRTGEKVFLECVQDMDHENMFWYRQDPGLGLRLIYFSYDVKMKEKGDIPEGYSVSREKKERFSLILESASTNQTSMYLCASSRTGVVSYEQYFGPGTRLTVT.

The chain combines TRBV6-1 with TRBJ2-7; no definite D call. Trimming took 1 base from V and 2 from J, leaving 9 bases between them. The CDR3 runs 14 residues. The germline CDR1 and CDR2 sequences are MNHNS and SASEGT. The CDR3 sequence is CASSEGSVPYEQYF. The DNA of the CDR3 is TGTGCCAGCAGTGAAGGATCAGTCCCCTACGAGCAGTACTTC.

In this sample, this clone turned up a few times. The gene calls are TRBV20-1 and TRBJ2-3; 7 bases align to TRBD2. This CDR3 is 11 amino acids long. The V segment lost 5 bases and the J segment 5 bases; nucleotides outside the gene matches: 1. The V gene's germline CDR1 is DFQATT and CDR2 SNEGSKA (reference sequence). CDR3 residues: CSAGGGDTQYF. The CDR3 coding sequence is TGCAGTGCTGGGGGGGGAGATACGCAGTATTTT.

The gene calls are TRBV7-2 and TRBJ2-5; 10 bases are a match to TRBD1. The J call is doubtful: the DNA matches TRBJ2-7 better. The CDR3 covers 15 residues. CDR1 SGHTA and CDR2 FQGNSA come from the germline V gene. CDR3 amino acids: CASSRTVGQGYEQYF. CDR3 nucleotides: TGTGCCAGCAGCCGTACCGTGGGACAGGGGTACGAGCAGTACTTC.

The V and J genes are TRBV18 and TRBJ1-4, with 7 nucleotides matching TRBD1. Germline CDR1 KGHSH, CDR2 LQKENI. The J segment lost 5 bases and the V segment lost 3 bases, leaving 6 bases of the junction unmatched. The CDR3 covers 15 residues. The CDR3, as DNA: TGTGCCAGCTCACCCCCCTCACAGGGGAATGAAAAACTGTTTTTT. Translating gives CASSPPSQGNEKLFF.